This T cell receptor beta chain was sequenced during a study of PD-L1 blockade in urothelial cancer (dated by TCRdb to 2016 to 2017). About the investigation overall: Every patient began therapy in 2014 and was given atezolizumab 1,200 mg intravenously every 3 weeks. About 90% of the 29 patients were identified as males with urothelial cancer of bladder origin, and a prior smoking history was reported by 18 of 29 patients. Patients had an ECOG performance status of 0 or 1 and had received between 0 and 3 prior chemotherapy regimens. Blood samples were analyzed at two time points: 3 weeks after treatment start (second dose) and 6 weeks after treatment start. A median of 141,255 T cells and 80,000 to 100,000 unique TCRs was obtained from blood samples, and a median clonality of roughly 0.074 was observed. An exploratory multi-omic analysis was conducted of the somatic, immune and clinical correlates of response to PD-L1 blockade with atezolizumab in urothelial cancer. Pretreatment tumor samples, along with matched peripheral blood serially collected before and after atezolizumab treatment, were subjected to TCR sequencing. Durable clinical benefit meant progression-free survival longer than 6 months, and TCR features were also tested against progression-free and overall survival. In the same patients, pretreatment tumors underwent whole exome sequencing and RNA sequencing in addition to TCR sequencing. Eight to ten patients achieved durable clinical benefit and around 19 did not. Pretreatment blood TCR-seq was available for twenty-nine patients, at least one posttreatment blood collection was obtained for around 25 patients, and tumor TCR-seq was available for around 25 patients.

A cohort of about 27 patients with locally advanced or metastatic urothelial carcinoma, treated at Memorial Sloan Kettering on a trial protocol, was included. Peripheral blood mononuclear cells were collected pretreatment and during treatment, with between 1 and 8 total time points per patient. The Qiagen DNeasy Blood extraction kit was used to purify genomic DNA from total PBMCs and tumor samples. PBMCs were collected pretreatment and during treatment, and were isolated and stored as previously described. Synthetic TCR analog templates were spiked into each PCR to estimate absolute template abundance from read counts. The immunoSEQ assay was used to amplify TCRbeta CDR3 regions from genomic DNA with bias-controlled V and J gene primers. Sequencing of rearranged TCRbeta segments was done at approximately 20X coverage. In the paper's pipeline: Clustering was used to correct sequencing errors, and CDR3s were annotated against IMGT to assign V, D and J genes. Downstream analyses used only productive TCRbeta rearrangements, leaving out any out-of-frame or stop-codon sequences. Clonality was computed as one minus Shannon entropy normalized by the log of the number of unique productive sequences. Clones differing between time points or between blood and tumor were identified using Fisher's exact test with Benjamini-Hochberg correction, with an adjusted p below 0.01 applied as the threshold. TCRdb took over this immuneACCESS table, retaining in-frame rearrangements with V and J assigned. Such tables are incomplete; in checked studies, under half of the missing clones stem from an unresolved V gene, and the remainder is unexplained. V, J and clone size are those of that table, while D and trimming were read from the DNA. This sample has tens of thousands of clones in its table, and 65% to 90% of those were observed once. About 2% of the sample is taken by the ten largest.

Comments on this clone: No antigen is known for it. The record has no base qualities; no much larger clone is one base away.

The germline V end is reduced by 6 bases and the J end by 5 bases; junction bases left unmatched: 7. The cysteine opens and the phenylalanine closes a CDR3 of 15 amino acids. The CDR3 DNA has 45 bases and is translated from base 1. The germline V gene sets CDR1 to SNHLY and CDR2 to FYNNEI. What the work shows at the level of the full study, not this receptor alone: Improved progression-free and overall survival was associated with having pretreatment peripheral blood TCR clonality below the median. Because of the small sample size (n = 29) and the many exploratory analyses performed, the results are intended to be regarded as hypothesis-generating. Greater expansion of tumor-associated TCR clones in peripheral blood 3 weeks after the start of treatment was observed in patients with durable benefit (n of about 20, p = 0.022).

Specimen: PBMCs, collected around atezolizumab (anti-PD-L1) treatment. Rearrangement joined TRBV2 to TRBJ2-2; 9 central nucleotides agree with TRBD1. The receptor was derived from a man aged 50 to 59 with urothelial cancer. The CDR3 sequence is CASRVGTGRTGELFF. The DNA reads as follows: TGTGCCAGCAGGGTCGGGACAGGGAGAACCGGGGAGCTGTTTTTT.